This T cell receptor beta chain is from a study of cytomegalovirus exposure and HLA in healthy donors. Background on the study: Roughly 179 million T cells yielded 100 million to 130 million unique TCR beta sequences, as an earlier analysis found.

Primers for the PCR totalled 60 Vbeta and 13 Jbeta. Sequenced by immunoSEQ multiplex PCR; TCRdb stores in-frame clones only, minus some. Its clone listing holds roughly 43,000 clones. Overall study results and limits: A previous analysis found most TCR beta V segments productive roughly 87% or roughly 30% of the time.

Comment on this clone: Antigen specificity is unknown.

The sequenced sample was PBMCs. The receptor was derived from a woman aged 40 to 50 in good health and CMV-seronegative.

The CDR3 DNA is TGTGCCAGTAGTATCCGTAGCGGGAGAGGCACCGGGGAGCTGTTTTTT. Translation: CASSIRSGRGTGELFF. The rearrangement links TRBV19 to TRBJ2-2; 9 nucleotides align to TRBD2. The CDR3 sequence is 16 residues long. The trim removed 3 bases at V and 4 bases at J, leaving 6 bases unmatched. In germline, CDR1 is LNHDA, CDR2 SQIVND (reference sequence).